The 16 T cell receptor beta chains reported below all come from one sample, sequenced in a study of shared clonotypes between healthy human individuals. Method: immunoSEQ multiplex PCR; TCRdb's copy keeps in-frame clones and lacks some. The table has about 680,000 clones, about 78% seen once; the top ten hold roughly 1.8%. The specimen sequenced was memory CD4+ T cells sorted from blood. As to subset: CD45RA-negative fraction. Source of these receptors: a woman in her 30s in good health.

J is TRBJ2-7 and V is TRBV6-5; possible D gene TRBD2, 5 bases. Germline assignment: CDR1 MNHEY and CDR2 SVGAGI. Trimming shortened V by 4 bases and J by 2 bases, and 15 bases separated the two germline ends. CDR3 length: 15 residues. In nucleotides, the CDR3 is TGTGCCAGCAGTTCCAGCGGCGCAGCGGCCTACGAGCAGTACTTC. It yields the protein CASSSSGAAAYEQYF.

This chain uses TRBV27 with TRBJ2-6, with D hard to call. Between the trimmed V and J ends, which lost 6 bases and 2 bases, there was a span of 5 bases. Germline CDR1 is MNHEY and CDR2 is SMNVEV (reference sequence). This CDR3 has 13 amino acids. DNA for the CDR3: TGTGCCAGCAGGATGGCTGGGGCCAACGTCCTGACTTTC. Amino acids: CASRMAGANVLTF.

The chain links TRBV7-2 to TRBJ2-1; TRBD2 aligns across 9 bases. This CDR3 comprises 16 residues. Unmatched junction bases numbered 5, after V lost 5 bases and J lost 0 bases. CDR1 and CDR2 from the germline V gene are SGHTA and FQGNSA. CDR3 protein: CASSIHSGSSYNEQFF. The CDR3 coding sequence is TGTGCCAGCAGCATACATAGCGGGAGCTCCTACAATGAGCAGTTCTTC.

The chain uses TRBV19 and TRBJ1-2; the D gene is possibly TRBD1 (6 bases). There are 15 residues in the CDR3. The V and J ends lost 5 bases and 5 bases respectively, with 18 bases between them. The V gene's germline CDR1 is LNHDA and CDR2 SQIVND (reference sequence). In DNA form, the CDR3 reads TGTGCCAGTAGTGGTACAGGGCAAGCGGCTTATGGCTACACCTTC. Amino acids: CASSGTGQAAYGYTF.

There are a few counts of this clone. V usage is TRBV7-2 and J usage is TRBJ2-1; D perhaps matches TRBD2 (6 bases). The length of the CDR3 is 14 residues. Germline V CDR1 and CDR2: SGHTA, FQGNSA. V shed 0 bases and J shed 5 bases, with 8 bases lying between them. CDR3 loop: CASSLARTNNEQFF. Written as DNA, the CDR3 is TGTGCCAGCAGCTTAGCCCGGACTAACAATGAGCAGTTCTTC.

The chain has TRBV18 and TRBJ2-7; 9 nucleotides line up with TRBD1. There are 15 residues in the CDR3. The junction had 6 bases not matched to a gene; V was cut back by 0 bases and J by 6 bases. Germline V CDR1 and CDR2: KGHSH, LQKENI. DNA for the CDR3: TGTGCCAGCTCACCACCGGGACAGGGTCCCTCCGAGCAGTACTTC. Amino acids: CASSPPGQGPSEQYF. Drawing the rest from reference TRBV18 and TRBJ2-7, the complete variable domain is NAGVMQNPRHLVRRRGQEARLRCSPMKGHSHVYWYRQLPEEGLKFMVYLQKENIIDESGMPKERFSAEFPKEGPSILRIQQVVRGDSAAYFCASSPPGQGPSEQYFGPGTRLTVT.

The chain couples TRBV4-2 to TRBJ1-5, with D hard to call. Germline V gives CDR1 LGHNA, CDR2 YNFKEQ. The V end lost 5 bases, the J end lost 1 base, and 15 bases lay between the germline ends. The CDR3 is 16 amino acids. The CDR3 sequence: CASSLVPGQSNQPQHF. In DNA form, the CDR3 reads TGTGCCAGCAGCTTGGTGCCCGGGCAGAGCAATCAGCCCCAGCATTTT.

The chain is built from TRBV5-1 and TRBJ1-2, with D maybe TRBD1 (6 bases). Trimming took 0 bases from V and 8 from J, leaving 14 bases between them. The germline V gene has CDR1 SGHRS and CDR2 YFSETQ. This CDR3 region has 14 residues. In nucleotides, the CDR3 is TGCGCCAGCAGCTTGGATCCAGGGGCGGCGGGCTACACCTTC. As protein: CASSLDPGAAGYTF.

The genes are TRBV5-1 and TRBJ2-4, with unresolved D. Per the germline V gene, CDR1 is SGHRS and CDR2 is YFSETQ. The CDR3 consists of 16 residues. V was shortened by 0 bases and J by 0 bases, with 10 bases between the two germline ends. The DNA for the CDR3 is TGCGCCAGCAGCTTGGTTAGCTCGCTAGCCAAAAACATTCAGTACTTC. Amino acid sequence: CASSLVSSLAKNIQYF.

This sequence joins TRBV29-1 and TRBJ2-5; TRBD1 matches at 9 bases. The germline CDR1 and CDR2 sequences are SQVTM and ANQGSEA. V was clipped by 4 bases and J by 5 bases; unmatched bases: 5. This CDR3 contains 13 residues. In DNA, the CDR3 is TGCAGCGTTGCACAGGGGGCGCCGGAGACCCAGTACTTC. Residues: CSVAQGAPETQYF.

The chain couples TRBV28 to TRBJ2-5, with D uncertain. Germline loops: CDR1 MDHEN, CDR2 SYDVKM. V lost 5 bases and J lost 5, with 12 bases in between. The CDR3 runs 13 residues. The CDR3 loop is CASSKAAWETQYF. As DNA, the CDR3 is TGTGCCAGCAGTAAGGCGGCTTGGGAGACCCAGTACTTC.

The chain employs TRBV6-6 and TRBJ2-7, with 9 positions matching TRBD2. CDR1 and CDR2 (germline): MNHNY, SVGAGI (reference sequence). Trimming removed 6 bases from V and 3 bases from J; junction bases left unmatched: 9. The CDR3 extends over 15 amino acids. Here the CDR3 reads CASSPPAGGYYEQYF. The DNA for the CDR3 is TGTGCCAGCAGCCCCCCAGCGGGAGGATACTACGAGCAGTACTTC.

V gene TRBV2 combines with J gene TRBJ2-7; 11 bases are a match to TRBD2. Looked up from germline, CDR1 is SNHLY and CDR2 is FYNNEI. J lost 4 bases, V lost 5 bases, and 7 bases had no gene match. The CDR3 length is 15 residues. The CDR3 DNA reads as TGTGCCAGCAGTCCACTAGCGGGAGAGGGATACGAGCAGTACTTC. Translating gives CASSPLAGEGYEQYF.

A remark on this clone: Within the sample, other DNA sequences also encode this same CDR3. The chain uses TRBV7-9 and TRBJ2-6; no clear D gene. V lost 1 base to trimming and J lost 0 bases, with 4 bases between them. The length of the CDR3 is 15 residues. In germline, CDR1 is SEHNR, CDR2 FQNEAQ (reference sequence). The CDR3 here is CASSLGISGANVLTF. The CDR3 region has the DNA TGTGCCAGCAGCTTAGGTATCTCTGGGGCCAACGTCCTGACTTTC.

The DNA of the CDR3 is TGTGCCAGTAGTATATCGCCAGGGGCGGTTCAGCCCCAGCATTTT. As protein: CASSISPGAVQPQHF. The gene calls are TRBV19 and TRBJ1-5; D is perhaps TRBD1 (6 bases). V shed 2 bases and J shed 6 bases, with 14 bases lying between them. The CDR3 consists of 15 residues. Germline V gene data show CDR1 as LNHDA and CDR2 as SQIVND (reference sequence).

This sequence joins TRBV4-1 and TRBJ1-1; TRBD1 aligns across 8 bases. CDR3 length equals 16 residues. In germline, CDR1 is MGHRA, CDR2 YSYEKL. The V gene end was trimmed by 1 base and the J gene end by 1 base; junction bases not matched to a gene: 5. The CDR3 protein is CASSQGAGTGNTEAFF. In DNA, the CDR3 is TGCGCCAGCAGCCAAGGAGCCGGGACAGGGAACACTGAAGCTTTCTTT.